The clone carrying this T cell receptor (beta chain) was found once. The same CDR3 also results from other DNA sequences found in this sample. The CDR3 totals 11 residues. Trimming removed 6 bases from V and 10 bases from J, with 10 bases in between. Measured with immunoSEQ multiplex PCR; TCRdb has only the in-frame clones, and not every one. The sample contains approximately 260,000 clones, 89% of which appear only once. The data were obtained in a study of blood T cell repertoires in COVID-19. About the study: T cells, B-cell-depleted T cells, or PBMCs provided the cDNA or gDNA that served as material.

The chain recombines TRBV12-3 or TRBV12-4 with TRBJ2-1; D is perhaps TRBD2 (6 bases). The sequence came from a woman aged 40-49 years who had recovered from COVID-19. Material for sequencing was peripheral blood. CDR3 nucleotides: TGTGCCAGCAGGCTTCGGGGGGAGCAGTTCTTC. Translated, it gives CASRLRGEQFF.